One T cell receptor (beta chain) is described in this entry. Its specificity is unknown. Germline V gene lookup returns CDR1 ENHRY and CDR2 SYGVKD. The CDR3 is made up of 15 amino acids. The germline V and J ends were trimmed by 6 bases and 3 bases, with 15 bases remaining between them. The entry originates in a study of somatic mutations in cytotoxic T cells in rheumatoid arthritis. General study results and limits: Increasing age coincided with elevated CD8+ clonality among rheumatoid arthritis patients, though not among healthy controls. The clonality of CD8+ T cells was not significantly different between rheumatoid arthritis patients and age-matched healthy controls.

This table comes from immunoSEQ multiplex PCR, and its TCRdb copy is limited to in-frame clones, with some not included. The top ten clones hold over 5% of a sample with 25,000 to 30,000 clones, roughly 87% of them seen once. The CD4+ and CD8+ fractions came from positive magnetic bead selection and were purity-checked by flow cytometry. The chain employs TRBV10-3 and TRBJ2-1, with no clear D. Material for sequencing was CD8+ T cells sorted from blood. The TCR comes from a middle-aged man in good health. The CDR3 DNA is TGTGCCATCAGCCGAGTGTTGGTTCTCTACAATGAGCAGTTCTTC. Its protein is CAISRVLVLYNEQFF.